These 17 T cell receptor beta chains were all obtained from the same sample, sequenced in a study of blood T cell repertoires in COVID-19. Some clones are missing from TCRdb's copy, which holds only in-frame ones; the method was immunoSEQ multiplex PCR. The table records just over 150,000 clones, about 80% of them present only once. Sequencing input: peripheral blood. These receptors all stem from a woman of 80 years or more with acute or convalescent COVID-19.

The genes are TRBV4-3 and TRBJ2-7; 8 bases map to TRBD2. Germline assignment: CDR1 LGHNA and CDR2 YSLEER. Germline trimming cut 2 bases from V and 7 bases from J; bases unmatched to any gene: 13. The CDR3 spans 16 residues. The chain's CDR3 is CASSQQLADTYVEQYF. The CDR3, as DNA: TGCGCCAGCAGCCAACAACTAGCGGACACTTACGTGGAGCAGTACTTC.

This sequence joins TRBV7-2 and TRBJ2-3, with 8 bases identical to TRBD1. Germline CDR1 is SGHTA and CDR2 is FQGNSA. Trimming took 5 bases from V and 4 from J; bases not matched to a gene: 5. The CDR3 runs 14 residues. The CDR3 reads CASSPYRGSDTQYF. CDR3 DNA sequence: TGTGCCAGCAGCCCTTACAGGGGGTCAGATACGCAGTATTTT.

V usage is TRBV6-6 and J usage is TRBJ1-2; D is unresolved. V dropped 5 bases and J dropped 4 bases, with 11 bases sitting between them. CDR1 MNHNY and CDR2 SVGAGI come from the germline V gene (reference sequence). The CDR3 contains 13 residues. The CDR3 DNA follows: TGTGCCAGCAGTCCCAGTCACCTCTATGGCTACACCTTC. Translation gives CASSPSHLYGYTF.

J is TRBJ1-1 and V is TRBV27, with TRBD1 matching over 7 bases. V was pared by 5 bases and J by 0 bases, with 9 bases of the junction left unmatched. There are 16 residues in the CDR3. CDR1 is MNHEY and CDR2 is SMNVEV in the germline V gene (reference sequence). CDR3 sequence reads: CASSPDRLLMNTEAFF. In nucleotides, the CDR3 is TGTGCCAGCAGTCCGGACAGGCTACTCATGAACACTGAAGCTTTCTTT.

This chain connects TRBV7-6 to TRBJ1-1, with TRBD1 as a possible D gene (5 bases). There are 19 residues in the CDR3. Germline CDR1 SGHVS, CDR2 FNYEAQ. The V end was cut by 1 base, the J end by 11 bases, with 32 bases between. CDR3 DNA sequence: TGTGCCAGCAGCTTAGGCCTAACCGAACCTGGAGCAGTCGGAGGGGCTGCTTTCTTT. Residues: CASSLGLTEPGAVGGAAFF.

This sequence joins TRBV6-4 and TRBJ1-5, with TRBD1 identical over 8 bases. Trimming cost V 10 bases and J 3 bases; bases outside gene matches: 14. This CDR3 comprises 16 residues. Germline lookup yields CDR1 MRHNA and CDR2 SNTAGT. The CDR3 protein is CATRTGRTYDNQPQHF. CDR3 sequence (DNA): TGTGCCACCCGGACAGGGAGGACTTATGACAATCAGCCCCAGCATTTT.

This chain joins TRBV10-1 and TRBJ2-2; the D is unclear. V was shortened by 0 bases and J by 0 bases, with 8 bases between the two germline ends. This CDR3 region has 16 residues. Germline loops: CDR1 WNHNN, CDR2 SYGVQD (reference sequence). The CDR3 protein is CASSESRSTNTGELFF. The CDR3 coding sequence is TGCGCCAGCAGTGAGTCGAGGAGCACGAACACCGGGGAGCTGTTTTTT.

This clone was recorded a few times. The chain carries TRBV27 and TRBJ1-1, with a tentative D call TRBD1 (6 bases). Trimming pared 7 bases from V and 4 bases from J, leaving 16 bases between. This CDR3 is built from 14 residues. Germline CDR1 and CDR2: MNHEY and SMNVEV (reference sequence). The CDR3 loop reads CASNGNRAGTEAFF. Here the CDR3 DNA reads TGTGCCAGCAACGGTAACAGGGCGGGCACTGAAGCTTTCTTT.

The V gene is TRBV29-1, the J gene TRBJ1-2; D not certain. Trimming shortened V by 6 bases and J by 7 bases, and 12 bases separated the two germline ends. Looked up from germline, CDR1 is SQVTM and CDR2 is ANQGSEA. CDR3 size: 11 residues. CDR3 coding DNA: TGCAGCGTGGGAGGTTCTGCTGGCTACACCTTC. Its protein product is CSVGGSAGYTF.

This clone showed up just a few times. The V gene is TRBV2, the J gene TRBJ1-1; 8 nucleotides align to TRBD1. The CDR3 length is 15 residues. The J segment lost 8 bases and the V segment lost 2 bases, leaving 10 bases of the junction unmatched. Germline CDR1 SNHLY, CDR2 FYNNEI. This chain's CDR3 is CASSELPRQGHEAFF. CDR3 sequence (DNA): TGTGCCAGCAGTGAACTACCTCGACAGGGGCACGAAGCTTTCTTT.

The rearrangement links TRBV30 to TRBJ1-6; the D gene is possibly TRBD1 (6 bases). This CDR3 has 14 residues. The germline V and J ends were trimmed by 4 bases and 5 bases, with 12 bases remaining between them. Germline CDR1 reads GTSNPN; CDR2 reads SVGIG (reference sequence). The DNA for the CDR3 is TGTGCCTGGAAACGGTCAGGGGATAATTCACCCCTCCACTTT. It yields the protein CAWKRSGDNSPLHF.

This sequence joins TRBV5-1 and TRBJ2-3, with TRBD2 identical over 14 bases. Germline V lookup: CDR1 SGHRS, CDR2 YFSETQ. This CDR3 region has 15 residues. J gave up 6 bases and V 4 bases, and 4 bases lay outside the gene matches. The CDR3 loop is CASSEGTSGSDTQYF. CDR3 DNA sequence: TGCGCCAGCAGCGAAGGGACTAGCGGGAGCGATACGCAGTATTTT.

This clone was counted between two and nine times. The rearrangement joins TRBV4-3 to TRBJ2-7; TRBD1 matches at 10 bases. From germline, CDR1 is LGHNA and CDR2 YSLEER. This CDR3 has 16 amino acids. V shed 0 bases and J 2 bases; nucleotides not matched to a gene: 4. The CDR3 reads CASSQDRTGGTYEQYF. The CDR3 DNA follows: TGCGCCAGCAGCCAAGATAGGACAGGGGGTACCTACGAGCAGTACTTC.

The chain combines TRBV7-2 with TRBJ1-2; D perhaps matches TRBD1 (5 bases). The CDR3 contains 16 residues. CDR1 and CDR2 (germline): SGHTA, FQGNSA. Trimming cost V 1 base and J 0 bases, with 12 bases left between them. CDR3 sequence reads: CASSLGVDRTNYGYTF. CDR3 sequence (DNA): TGTGCCAGCAGCTTAGGGGTAGACAGAACTAACTATGGCTACACCTTC. Filled out from reference TRBV7-2 and TRBJ1-2, the complete variable domain reads GAGVSQSPSNKVTEKGKDVELRCDPISGHTALYWYRQSLGQGLEFLIYFQGNSAPDKSGLPSDRFSAERTGGSVSTLTIQRTQQEDSAVYLCASSLGVDRTNYGYTFGSGTRLTVV.

The chain uses TRBV7-9 and TRBJ2-1, with TRBD2 as a possible D gene (5 bases). V was shortened by 5 bases and J by 9 bases, with 20 bases between the two germline ends. CDR3 size: 15 residues. The V gene's germline CDR1 is SEHNR and CDR2 FQNEAQ (reference sequence). The CDR3 nucleotides are TGTGCCAGCAGCGGAAAGCGGAGATCCCGGAGTGAGCAGTTCTTC. It yields the protein CASSGKRRSRSEQFF.

The chain joins TRBV11-3 to TRBJ1-2, with D uncertain. With 1 base removed from V and 3 bases from J, the gap between germline ends came to 15 bases. The germline CDR1 and CDR2 sequences are SGHNT and YENEEA. The CDR3 consists of 16 residues. CDR3: CASSLGRSRIHYGYTF. The CDR3 bases are TGTGCCAGCAGCTTAGGCCGTTCGCGAATACACTATGGCTACACCTTC.

This chain connects TRBV19 to TRBJ2-1; perhaps TRBD2 as D (5 bases). Germline CDR1 is LNHDA and CDR2 is SQIVND (reference sequence). Between the trimmed V and J ends, which lost 5 bases and 1 base, there was a span of 9 bases. This CDR3 contains 14 residues. The CDR3 nucleotides read TGTGCCAGTAGTTGGGTAGCGTCCTACAATGAGCAGTTCTTC. Translation: CASSWVASYNEQFF.